The 29 T cell receptor beta chains listed next were all sequenced from one sample in a study of blood T cell repertoires in COVID-19. The protocol was immunoSEQ multiplex PCR, while the TCRdb copy is restricted to in-frame clones and leaves out a portion. The sample consists of tens of thousands of clones, more than 75% of them appearing once. The material sequenced was peripheral blood. The receptors shown here come from a man in his forties or fifties with active COVID-19.

The rearrangement joins TRBV5-1 to TRBJ2-5, with D possibly matching TRBD2 (5 bases). V lost 0 bases and J 5 bases, leaving 11 bases between the germline ends. Germline CDR1 is SGHRS and CDR2 is YFSETQ. The CDR3 is 14 residues long. CDR3 protein: CASSLAGSSETQYF. The DNA of the CDR3 is TGCGCCAGCAGCTTGGCGGGGTCCTCTGAGACCCAGTACTTC.

The rearrangement uses TRBV4-3 and TRBJ2-7; 10 bases align to TRBD2. This CDR3 contains 15 residues. Trimming at V came to 4 bases and at J to 5 bases, leaving 8 bases not matched to a gene. CDR1 LGHNA and CDR2 YSLEER come from the germline V gene. The CDR3 reads CASSPRAGGIHEQYF. CDR3 bases: TGCGCCAGCAGCCCCCGAGCGGGAGGGATCCACGAGCAGTACTTC.

This chain uses TRBV2 with TRBJ2-5, with no clear D. Trimming removed 6 bases from V and 4 bases from J, with 9 bases in between. The CDR3 is made up of 12 amino acids. Germline V gives CDR1 SNHLY, CDR2 FYNNEI. The CDR3 loop is CASSYRVETQYF. The CDR3 DNA is TGTGCCAGCAGCTACAGAGTAGAGACCCAGTACTTC.

The V gene is TRBV6-2 or TRBV6-3, the J gene TRBJ1-5; D possibly corresponds to TRBD1 (6 bases). From germline, CDR1 is MNHEY and CDR2 SVGEGT. The V gene lost 2 bases and the J gene lost 0 bases, with 11 bases spanning the gap. The CDR3 has 16 residues. In nucleotides, the CDR3 is TGTGCCAGCAGTTACCCAGGGGCCTTTAGCAATCAGCCCCAGCATTTT. It yields the protein CASSYPGAFSNQPQHF.

This chain links TRBV6-5 with TRBJ2-1; D remains unclear. This CDR3 is 11 amino acids long. Deletions cut 6 bases from V and 6 bases from J, with 6 bases between. Germline V lookup: CDR1 MNHEY, CDR2 SVGAGI. This chain's CDR3 is CASRVANEQFF. The CDR3 DNA sequence: TGTGCCAGCAGGGTGGCCAATGAGCAGTTCTTC.

The chain carries TRBV28 and TRBJ2-1, with a possible D match to TRBD1 (7 bases). The germline V gene has CDR1 MDHEN and CDR2 SYDVKM. The CDR3 is 14 residues long. V lost 5 bases and J lost 9, with 17 bases in between. In DNA, the CDR3 is TGTGCCAGCAGTCAAGGACAGGCGGGGAGTGAGCAGTTCTTC. Translated, it gives CASSQGQAGSEQFF.

This clone was recorded a few times. The rearrangement uses TRBV5-4 and TRBJ2-2; TRBD2 matches at 7 bases. V dropped 3 bases and J dropped 4; count of bases not matched to a gene: 6. This CDR3 comprises 15 residues. Germline loops: CDR1 SGHNT, CDR2 YYREEE (reference sequence). The CDR3 bases are TGTGCCAGCAGCTCACAGACTAGCTTCACCGGGGAGCTGTTTTTT. It specifies CASSSQTSFTGELFF.

DNA for the CDR3: TGTGCCAGCAGCCCGTCAGGGACTAGTTCAGGCGAGCAGTACTTC. It is translated as CASSPSGTSSGEQYF. The chain links TRBV5-4 to TRBJ2-7, with 8 nucleotides matching TRBD2. Germline CDR1 is SGHNT and CDR2 is YYREEE (reference sequence). The V gene end was trimmed by 4 bases and the J gene end by 6 bases; junction bases not matched to a gene: 12. The CDR3 runs to 15 residues.

The J gene is TRBJ1-1, the V gene TRBV27, with 9 bases aligning to TRBD1. The CDR3 is made up of 15 amino acids. Germline values: CDR1 MNHEY, CDR2 SMNVEV (reference sequence). The J segment lost 4 bases and the V segment lost 6 bases, leaving 9 bases of the junction unmatched. The CDR3 coding sequence is TGTGCCAGCAGGCTAGGCAAGGACAGGGGCACTGAAGCTTTCTTT. Translated, it gives CASRLGKDRGTEAFF.

The genes are TRBV3-1 (or the pseudogene TRBV3-2) and TRBJ2-3; 7 nucleotides agree with TRBD1. The J segment lost 2 bases and the V segment lost 6 bases, leaving 2 bases of the junction unmatched. Germline V CDR1 and CDR2: LGHDT, YNNKEL (reference sequence). The CDR3 consists of 13 residues. CDR3 bases: TGTGCCAGCAGGGGACAGTTCACAGATACGCAGTATTTT. It is translated as CASRGQFTDTQYF.

This chain joins TRBV18 and TRBJ2-1; weak D call: TRBD1 (6 bases). The CDR3 consists of 15 residues. Germline lookup yields CDR1 KGHSH and CDR2 LQKENI. Between the trimmed V and J ends, which lost 0 bases and 5 bases, there was a span of 11 bases. CDR3 residues: CASSPPGTINNEQFF. The CDR3 DNA reads TGTGCCAGCTCACCACCCGGGACAATCAACAATGAGCAGTTCTTC.

The chain recombines TRBV6-5 with TRBJ2-3; 11 bases match TRBD2. Germline CDR1 MNHEY, CDR2 SVGAGI. This CDR3 comprises 14 residues. Trimming at V came to 6 bases and at J to 2 bases, leaving 1 base not matched to a gene. The DNA for the CDR3 is TGTGCCAGCAGGGGACTAGCGGACACAGATACGCAGTATTTT. This translates into CASRGLADTDTQYF.

The V and J genes are TRBV29-1 and TRBJ1-1, with 9 nucleotides matching TRBD1. With 4 bases clipped from V and 6 bases from J, the junction kept 6 bases outside the gene matches. The germline CDR1 and CDR2 sequences are SQVTM and ANQGSEA. The CDR3 spans 13 residues. CDR3 amino acids: CSVGTQGAAEAFF. DNA for the CDR3: TGCAGCGTTGGCACACAGGGGGCGGCTGAAGCTTTCTTT.

This rearrangement joins TRBV28 to TRBJ1-4; D not certain. V lost 6 bases and J 8 bases, leaving 10 bases between the germline ends. From germline, CDR1 is MDHEN and CDR2 SYDVKM. The CDR3 length is 12 residues. In DNA form, the CDR3 reads TGTGCCAGCAGAAACGCCAGGGAAAAACTGTTTTTT. Its translation is CASRNAREKLFF.

This chain connects TRBV13 to TRBJ2-1, with TRBD2 identical over 7 bases. The trim removed 8 bases at V and 6 bases at J, leaving 4 bases unmatched. The CDR3 has 12 amino acids. Germline CDR1 is PRHDT and CDR2 is FYEKMQ (reference sequence). As DNA, the CDR3 is TGTGCCAGCGGGAGGGCCCGCAATGAGCAGTTCTTC. It translates to CASGRARNEQFF.

This clone was detected only a few times. Different DNA sequences within this sample yield the same CDR3. The chain combines TRBV4-1 with TRBJ2-7, with a possible D match to TRBD2 (5 bases). CDR1 and CDR2 (germline): MGHRA, YSYEKL. This CDR3 comprises 14 residues. Trimming took 1 base from V and 4 from J, leaving 11 bases between them. The CDR3 loop is CASSQVLSGYEQYF. DNA of the CDR3: TGCGCCAGCAGCCAAGTCTTATCGGGGTACGAGCAGTACTTC.

This chain links TRBV27 with TRBJ2-5; TRBD2 aligns across 13 bases. The V gene's germline CDR1 is MNHEY and CDR2 SMNVEV (reference sequence). The CDR3 covers 16 residues. Trimming at V came to 3 bases and at J to 7 bases, leaving 8 bases not matched to a gene. CDR3 sequence reads: CASSFRGLAGVWTQYF. DNA of the CDR3: TGTGCCAGCAGTTTCCGAGGACTAGCGGGAGTGTGGACCCAGTACTTC.

V is TRBV5-1 and J is TRBJ2-7; 7 nucleotides align to TRBD1. There are 18 residues in the CDR3. From germline, CDR1 is SGHRS and CDR2 YFSETQ. Germline trimming cut 3 bases from V and 3 bases from J; bases unmatched to any gene: 18. CDR3 nucleotides: TGCGCCAGCAGCTCCAGGACAGAGGGGGCCCCCCCCCACTACGAGCAGTACTTC. This sequence encodes CASSSRTEGAPPHYEQYF.

The chain is built from TRBV25-1 and TRBJ2-7; tentative D call: TRBD2 (6 bases). This CDR3 comprises 14 residues. Germline lookup yields CDR1 MGHDK and CDR2 SYGVNS. V was clipped by 3 bases and J by 8 bases, with 17 bases between them. The CDR3 coding sequence is TGTGCCAGCAGTGAGGCGGGTGCGGAGGGTAAGCAGTACTTC. It is translated as CASSEAGAEGKQYF.

This chain links TRBV19 with TRBJ2-1; 7 bases align to TRBD2. Germline V lookup: CDR1 LNHDA, CDR2 SQIVND (reference sequence). Trimming at V came to 4 bases and at J to 8 bases, leaving 11 bases not matched to a gene. The CDR3 length is 15 residues. The CDR3, as DNA: TGTGCCAGTAGTAAACCCCAGACTAGCTCCCATGAGCAGTTCTTC. Translation gives CASSKPQTSSHEQFF.

This chain uses TRBV21-1 with TRBJ2-1; the table's D call, TRBD1, has no DNA check behind it. TRBV21-1 is flagged as a pseudogene. This CDR3 spans 15 amino acids. The CDR3 region has the DNA TGTGCCAGCAGCAAGGGACAGACAGAGTTCAATGAGCAGTTCTTC. This encodes CASSKGQTEFNEQFF.

The V and J genes are TRBV19 and TRBJ2-7; perhaps TRBD1 as D (5 bases). This CDR3 contains 15 residues. Germline assignment: CDR1 LNHDA and CDR2 SQIVND (reference sequence). Deletions cut 1 base from V and 2 bases from J, with 12 bases between. The CDR3 protein is CASSIAAQGTYEQYF. The CDR3 coding sequence is TGTGCCAGTAGTATAGCCGCCCAGGGCACCTACGAGCAGTACTTC.

V gene TRBV19 combines with J gene TRBJ1-5, with D hard to call. The CDR3 has 16 residues. Trimming shortened V by 4 bases and J by 0 bases, and 13 bases separated the two germline ends. The germline CDR1 and CDR2 sequences are LNHDA and SQIVND (reference sequence). The CDR3 DNA reads TGTGCCAGTAGTAGGTTCGACATTAATAGCAATCAGCCCCAGCATTTT. The encoded protein is CASSRFDINSNQPQHF.

The V call is TRBV12-3 or TRBV12-4, the J call TRBJ2-2, with D possibly TRBD2 on 6 matching bases. V was clipped by 3 bases and J by 4 bases, with 6 bases between them. This CDR3 comprises 13 residues. The CDR3 here is CASSLGGTGELFF. The CDR3 DNA follows: TGTGCCAGCAGTTTGGGGGGCACCGGGGAGCTGTTTTTT.

The chain combines TRBV7-6 with TRBJ2-1, with TRBD2 matching over 13 bases. Trimming at V came to 5 bases and at J to 1 base, leaving 5 bases not matched to a gene. The CDR3 covers 17 residues. CDR1 is SGHVS and CDR2 is FNYEAQ in the germline V gene. The CDR3 protein is CASSAGTSGASYNEQFF. The CDR3 nucleotides are TGTGCCAGCAGCGCAGGGACTAGCGGGGCGTCCTACAATGAGCAGTTCTTC.

The chain carries TRBV5-1 and TRBJ1-3, with TRBD1 identical over 10 bases. Germline-derived CDR1 and CDR2 are SGHRS and YFSETQ. The CDR3 is 16 residues long. V lost 4 bases, J lost 2 bases, and 6 bases stayed unmatched. Here the CDR3 reads CASSRSGQGAGNTIYF. The CDR3 bases are TGCGCCAGCAGCCGATCCGGACAGGGGGCTGGAAACACCATATATTTT.

The count of this clone is one. V is TRBV7-9 and J is TRBJ2-5, with D possibly being TRBD1 (5 bases). V lost 4 bases, J lost 5 bases, and 11 bases lay in between. Germline V gene data show CDR1 as SEHNR and CDR2 as FQNEAQ (reference sequence). CDR3 size: 13 residues. CDR3: CASSYTGSETQYF. The CDR3 nucleotides are TGTGCCAGCAGCTATACAGGCAGTGAGACCCAGTACTTC.

The CDR3 reads CASNPTGATNEKLFF. CDR3 DNA sequence: TGTGCCAGCAACCCGACGGGGGCAACTAATGAAAAACTGTTTTTT. The chain has TRBV2 and TRBJ1-4, with TRBD1 as a possible D gene (5 bases). The CDR3 runs 15 residues. The germline gives CDR1 SNHLY, CDR2 FYNNEI. Trimming took 7 bases from V and 0 from J, leaving 12 bases between them.

The chain joins TRBV5-1 to TRBJ1-3; D is undetermined. Germline loops: CDR1 SGHRS, CDR2 YFSETQ. V lost 4 bases and J lost 0, with 14 bases in between. The CDR3 totals 16 residues. DNA for the CDR3: TGCGCCAGCAGCCTTAGCCTCTCGGGCTCTGGAAACACCATATATTTT. Its translation: CASSLSLSGSGNTIYF.